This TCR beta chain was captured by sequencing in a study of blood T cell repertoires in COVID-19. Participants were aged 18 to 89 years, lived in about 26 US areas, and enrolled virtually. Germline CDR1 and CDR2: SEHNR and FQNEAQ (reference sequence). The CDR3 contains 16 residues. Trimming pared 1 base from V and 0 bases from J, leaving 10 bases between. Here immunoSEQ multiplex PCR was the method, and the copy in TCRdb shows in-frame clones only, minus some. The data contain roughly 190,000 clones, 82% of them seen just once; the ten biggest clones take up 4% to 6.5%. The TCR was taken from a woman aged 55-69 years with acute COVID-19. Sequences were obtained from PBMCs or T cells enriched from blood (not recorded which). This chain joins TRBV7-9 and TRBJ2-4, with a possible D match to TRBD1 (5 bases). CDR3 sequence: CASSLVRAIAKNIQYF. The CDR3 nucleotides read TGTGCCAGCAGCTTAGTCAGGGCTATAGCCAAAAACATTCAGTACTTC.